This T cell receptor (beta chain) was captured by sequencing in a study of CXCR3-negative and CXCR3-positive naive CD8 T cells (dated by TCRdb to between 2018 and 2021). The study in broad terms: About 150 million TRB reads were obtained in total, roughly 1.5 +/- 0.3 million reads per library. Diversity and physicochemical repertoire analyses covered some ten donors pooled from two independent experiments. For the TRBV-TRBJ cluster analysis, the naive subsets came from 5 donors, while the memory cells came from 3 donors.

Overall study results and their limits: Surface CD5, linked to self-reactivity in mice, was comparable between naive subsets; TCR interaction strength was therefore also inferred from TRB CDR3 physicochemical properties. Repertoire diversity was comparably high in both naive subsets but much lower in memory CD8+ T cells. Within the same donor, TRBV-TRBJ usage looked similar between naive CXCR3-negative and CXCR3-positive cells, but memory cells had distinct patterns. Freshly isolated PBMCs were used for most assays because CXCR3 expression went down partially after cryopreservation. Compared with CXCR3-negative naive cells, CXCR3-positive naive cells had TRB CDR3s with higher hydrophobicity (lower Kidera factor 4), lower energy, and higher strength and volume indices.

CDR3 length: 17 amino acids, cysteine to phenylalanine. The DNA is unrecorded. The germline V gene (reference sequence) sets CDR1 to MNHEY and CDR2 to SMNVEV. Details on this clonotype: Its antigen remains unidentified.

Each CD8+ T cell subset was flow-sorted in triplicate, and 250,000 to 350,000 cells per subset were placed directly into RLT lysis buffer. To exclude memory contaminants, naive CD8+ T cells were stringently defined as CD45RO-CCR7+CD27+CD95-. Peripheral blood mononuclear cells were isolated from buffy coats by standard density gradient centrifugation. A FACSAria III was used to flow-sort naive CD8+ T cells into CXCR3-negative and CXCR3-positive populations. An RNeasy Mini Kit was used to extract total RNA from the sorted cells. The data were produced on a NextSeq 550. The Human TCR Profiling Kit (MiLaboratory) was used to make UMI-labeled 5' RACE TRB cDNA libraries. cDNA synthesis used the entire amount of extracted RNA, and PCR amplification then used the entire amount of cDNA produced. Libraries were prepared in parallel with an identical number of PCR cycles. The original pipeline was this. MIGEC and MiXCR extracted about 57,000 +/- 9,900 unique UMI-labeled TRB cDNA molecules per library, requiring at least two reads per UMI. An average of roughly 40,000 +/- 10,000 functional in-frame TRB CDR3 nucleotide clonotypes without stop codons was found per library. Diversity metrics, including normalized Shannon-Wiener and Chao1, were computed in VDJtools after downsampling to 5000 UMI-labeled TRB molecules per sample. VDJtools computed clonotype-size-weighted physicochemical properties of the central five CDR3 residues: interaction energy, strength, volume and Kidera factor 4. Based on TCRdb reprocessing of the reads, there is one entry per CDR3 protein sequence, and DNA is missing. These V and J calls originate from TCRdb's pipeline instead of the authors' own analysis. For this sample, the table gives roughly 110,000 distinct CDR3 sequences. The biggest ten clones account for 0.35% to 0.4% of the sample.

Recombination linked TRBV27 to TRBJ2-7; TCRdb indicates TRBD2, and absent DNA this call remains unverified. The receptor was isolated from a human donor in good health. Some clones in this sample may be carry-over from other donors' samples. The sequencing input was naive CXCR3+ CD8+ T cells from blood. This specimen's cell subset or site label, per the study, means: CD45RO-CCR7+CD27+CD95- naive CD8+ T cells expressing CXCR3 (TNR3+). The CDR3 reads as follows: CASSLSIIISRLLVQYF.